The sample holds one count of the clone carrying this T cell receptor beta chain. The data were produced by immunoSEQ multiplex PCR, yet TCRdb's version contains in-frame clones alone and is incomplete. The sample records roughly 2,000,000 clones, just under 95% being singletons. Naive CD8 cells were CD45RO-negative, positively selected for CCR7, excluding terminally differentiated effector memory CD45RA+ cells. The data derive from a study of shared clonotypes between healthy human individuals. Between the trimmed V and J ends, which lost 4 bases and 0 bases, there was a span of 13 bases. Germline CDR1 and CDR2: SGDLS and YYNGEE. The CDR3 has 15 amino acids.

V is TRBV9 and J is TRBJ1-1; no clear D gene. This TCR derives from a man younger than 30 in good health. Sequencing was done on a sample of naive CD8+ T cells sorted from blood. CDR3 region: CASSSNARVNTEAFF. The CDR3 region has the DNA TGTGCCAGCAGCAGTAACGCTCGCGTGAACACTGAAGCTTTCTTT.